The next 13 T cell receptor beta chains were all read from a single sample in a study of T-cell reconstitution after alpha-beta-depleted transplantation in children. Library preparation (for TCRbeta) was performed with unique molecular identifiers. One entry per CDR3 protein results from TCRdb running MiXCR on the PCR reads. The table includes about 180,000 distinct CDR3 sequences, over 8.5% detected once. Sequences were derived from PBMCs, sampled before TCRalphabeta/CD19-depleted stem cell transplant. The receptors derive from a boy between 2 and 10 years old with acute myeloid leukemia, due to receive a stem cell transplant.

This clonotype was counted a few times. This rearrangement joins TRBV6-2 or TRBV6-3 to TRBJ2-4; 7 bases align to TRBD2. The CDR3 extends over 14 amino acids. J was trimmed by 8 bases and V by 3 bases; bases with no gene match: 7. Germline assignment: CDR1 MNHEY and CDR2 SVGEGT. The DNA for the CDR3 is TGTGCCAGCAGTTATTTTGGGAGGGAGGACATTCAGTACTTC. Its translation is CASSYFGREDIQYF.

This clonotype was seen many times. This chain uses TRBV18 with TRBJ1-1; D may be TRBD1 (5 bases). Trimming cost V 0 bases and J 2 bases, with 10 bases left between them. This CDR3 spans 15 amino acids. Looked up from germline, CDR1 is KGHSH and CDR2 is LQKENI. Here the CDR3 DNA reads TGTGCCAGCTCACCACCGGGCAGGGTTAACACTGAAGCTTTCTTT. It translates to CASSPPGRVNTEAFF.

This clonotype came up many times. The chain recombines TRBV5-1 with TRBJ2-1, with unresolved D. The V gene lost 4 bases and the J gene lost 6 bases, with 11 bases spanning the gap. The CDR3 is made up of 13 amino acids. Germline CDR1 is SGHRS and CDR2 is YFSETQ. The CDR3 region is CASSPILGNEQFF. Here the CDR3 DNA reads TGCGCCAGCAGCCCTATACTGGGCAATGAGCAGTTCTTC.

This clonotype was observed at least ten times. The chain couples TRBV15 to TRBJ1-1, with D possibly being TRBD1 (5 bases). Germline V lookup: CDR1 LNHNV, CDR2 YYDKDF (reference sequence). The CDR3 loop spans 13 amino acids. Trimming shortened V by 0 bases and J by 8 bases, and 10 bases separated the two germline ends. The CDR3 DNA reads TGTGCCACCAGCAGAGATTCGCAGGGCGAAGCTTTCTTT. It specifies CATSRDSQGEAFF.

This clonotype has at least ten counts. This chain joins TRBV12-3 or TRBV12-4 and TRBJ1-1, with TRBD1 matching over 7 bases. The V gene end was trimmed by 3 bases and the J gene end by 0 bases; junction bases not matched to a gene: 7. This CDR3 is built from 16 residues. The CDR3 is CASSFGNRGLNTEAFF. Written as DNA, the CDR3 is TGTGCCAGCAGTTTTGGGAACAGGGGTCTGAACACTGAAGCTTTCTTT.

The sample holds many counts of this clonotype. This chain joins TRBV7-3 and TRBJ2-2, with 9 bases identical to TRBD1. Per the germline V gene, CDR1 is SGHTA and CDR2 is FQGTGA. V lost 5 bases to trimming and J lost 4 bases; unmatched junction nucleotides: 2. The length of the CDR3 is 14 residues. CDR3 loop: CASSPTGGTGELFF. The CDR3 region has the DNA TGTGCCAGCAGCCCGACAGGGGGCACCGGGGAGCTGTTTTTT. Combining the CDR3 with reference TRBV7-3 and TRBJ2-2 gives the whole variable domain GAGVSQTPSNKVTEKGKYVELRCDPISGHTALYWYRQSLGQGPEFLIYFQGTGAADDSGLPNDRFFAVRPEGSVSTLKIQRTERGDSAVYLCASSPTGGTGELFFGEGSRLTVL.

In its sample, this clonotype was seen many times. This chain joins TRBV12-3 or TRBV12-4 and TRBJ1-5; D might be TRBD1 (6 bases). The CDR3 is 17 residues long. The V and J ends lost 6 bases and 4 bases respectively, with 22 bases between them. CDR3 nucleotides: TGTGCCAGCAGGCCAGGGGTCGGGAAGAAATCGAATCAGCCCCAGCATTTT. It translates to CASRPGVGKKSNQPQHF.

Many counts were recorded for this clonotype. V and J are TRBV4-1 and TRBJ1-1; TRBD1 aligns across 7 bases. The CDR3 totals 14 residues. Looked up from germline, CDR1 is MGHRA and CDR2 is YSYEKL. The V and J ends lost 5 bases and 1 base, in that order; junction bases with no gene match: 4. The CDR3 loop reads CASSGRTGNTEAFF. DNA for the CDR3: TGCGCCAGCAGCGGACGGACAGGGAACACTGAAGCTTTCTTT.

This clonotype was seen many times. V and J are TRBV28 and TRBJ2-7; TRBD1 or TRBD2 may be the D gene (5 bases each). Trimming removed 4 bases at V and 2 bases at J, with 12 bases between. Germline assignment: CDR1 MDHEN and CDR2 SYDVKM. The CDR3 contains 14 residues. The chain's CDR3 is CASSSTGTAYEQYF. The CDR3 bases are TGTGCCAGCAGTTCCACGGGGACCGCCTACGAGCAGTACTTC.

In its sample, this clonotype was seen many times. The chain employs TRBV6-5 and TRBJ1-5; 8 nucleotides line up with TRBD1. From germline, CDR1 is MNHEY and CDR2 SVGAGI. This CDR3 is built from 13 residues. Trimming took 6 bases from V and 2 from J; bases not matched to a gene: 0. CDR3 region: CASRTGGNQPQHF. The CDR3 coding sequence is TGTGCCAGCAGGACAGGGGGCAATCAGCCCCAGCATTTT.

Ten or more counts support this clonotype. This chain joins TRBV20-1 and TRBJ2-1; 9 bases match TRBD1. Germline V CDR1 and CDR2: DFQATT, SNEGSKA (reference sequence). The CDR3 is 16 amino acids. The J segment lost 5 bases and the V segment lost 3 bases, leaving 11 bases of the junction unmatched. Written as DNA, the CDR3 is TGCAGTGCTAGGCCAAGCACAGGGGGCAAGGACAATGAGCAGTTCTTC. It codes for CSARPSTGGKDNEQFF.

In its sample, this clonotype was seen a few times. This chain joins TRBV19 and TRBJ1-1; D is undetermined. CDR1 LNHDA and CDR2 SQIVND come from the germline V gene (reference sequence). V lost 8 bases and J lost 1, with 11 bases in between. There are 13 residues in the CDR3. CDR3 nucleotide sequence: TGTGCCAGTGAGGGTATTTGGAACACTGAAGCTTTCTTT. This encodes CASEGIWNTEAFF.

This clonotype appeared many times. The chain couples TRBV10-3 to TRBJ2-1; 7 bases map to TRBD2. This CDR3 is 14 amino acids long. With V trimmed by 10 bases and J by 8 bases, 14 bases remained unmatched. Germline V gene lookup returns CDR1 ENHRY and CDR2 SYGVKD. Written as DNA, the CDR3 is TGTGCCAGCCGACTAGCTCTTAATAGGGATGAGCAGTTCTTC. Translating it yields CASRLALNRDEQFF.